These T cell receptor beta chains were read from a single sample in a study of blood T cell repertoires in COVID-19. Sequenced by immunoSEQ multiplex PCR; TCRdb stores in-frame clones only, minus some. The sample shows 260,000 or so clones, approximately 80% of them seen only once. Sample: peripheral blood. The receptor source for this set is a human donor in a cohort sampled during active COVID-19. Both conserved end residues are part of each CDR3. The D gene is left open where the match is weak. Clone sizes are given selectively: once, few, many, or a class where the clone is expanded.

J,V,D,size,CDR3,DNA
TRBJ2-7,TRBV18,TRBD1,-,CASSRDSEGLSEQYF,TGTGCCAGCTCACGGGACAGTGAGGGGCTCTCCGAGCAGTACTTC
TRBJ2-5,TRBV6-5,-,-,CASSYRGLQETQYF,TGTGCCAGCAGTTACAGGGGCCTTCAAGAGACCCAGTACTTC
TRBJ2-1,TRBV7-6,-,few,CASSFQSYNEQFF,TGTGCCAGCAGCTTCCAATCCTACAATGAGCAGTTCTTC
TRBJ2-2,TRBV2,TRBD1,-,CASSPGQGAVGELFF,TGTGCCAGCAGCCCGGGACAGGGGGCAGTCGGGGAGCTGTTTTTT
TRBJ2-3,TRBV24-1,TRBD2,-,CATSDHGLAGDTQYF,TGTGCCACCAGTGATCACGGACTAGCGGGTGATACGCAGTATTTT
TRBJ1-1,TRBV15,-,few,CATSRGEQGYTTEAFF,TGTGCCACCAGCAGAGGAGAACAGGGCTATACCACTGAAGCTTTCTTT
TRBJ2-2,TRBV18,TRBD1,-,CASSPWTGGGTGELFF,TGTGCCAGCTCACCCTGGACAGGGGGAGGCACCGGGGAGCTGTTTTTT
TRBJ2-7,TRBV5-8,TRBD2,once,CASTYLMRLAGDNEQYF,TGTGCCAGCACCTACCTCATGCGACTAGCGGGGGACAACGAGCAGTACTTC
TRBJ1-5,TRBV2,-,-,CASSRSNQPQHF,TGTGCCAGCAGCCGGAGCAATCAGCCCCAGCATTTT
TRBJ2-2,TRBV12-5,TRBD1,once,CASAPGQGVVGELFF,TGTGCTAGTGCGCCGGGACAGGGAGTCGTCGGGGAGCTGTTTTTT
TRBJ2-1,TRBV28,TRBD2,once,CASSHLAGGTNEQFF,TGTGCCAGCAGTCACCTAGCGGGGGGTACCAATGAGCAGTTCTTC
TRBJ1-1,TRBV5-1,TRBD1,once,CASSPRTGGPNTEAFF,TGCGCCAGCAGCCCTAGGACAGGGGGCCCGAACACTGAAGCTTTCTTT
TRBJ2-5,TRBV9,TRBD2,-,CASSEGGGALFETQYF,TGTGCCAGCAGCGAGGGCGGGGGGGCCTTGTTTGAGACCCAGTACTTC
TRBJ2-7,TRBV19,TRBD2,-,CASSKAGGPDEQYF,TGTGCCAGTAGTAAAGCGGGAGGGCCGGACGAGCAGTACTTC
TRBJ2-4,TRBV29-1,TRBD1,-,CSAGGGDRGSQQYF,TGCAGCGCCGGGGGTGGGGACAGGGGCTCCCAACAGTACTTC
TRBJ2-3,TRBV7-2,TRBD2,once,CASSLASSGGPDTQYF,TGTGCCAGCAGCTTAGCTTCCAGCGGGGGGCCAGATACGCAGTATTTT
TRBJ1-2,TRBV5-4,TRBD1,once,CASSLPMGQNYGYTF,TGTGCCAGCAGCTTGCCAATGGGACAGAACTATGGCTACACCTTC
TRBJ2-7,TRBV6-2/TRBV6-3,TRBD1,-,CASSYLSGQPLHEQYF,TGTGCCAGCAGTTACCTTTCGGGACAGCCACTCCACGAGCAGTACTTC
TRBJ2-7,TRBV12-3/TRBV12-4,-,-,CASRGDTPYEQYF,TGTGCCAGCAGGGGGGACACCCCCTACGAGCAGTACTTC
TRBJ1-5,TRBV9,TRBD1,-,CASSVDWTGHQPQHF,TGTGCCAGCAGCGTAGATTGGACAGGGCATCAGCCCCAGCATTTT
TRBJ1-5,TRBV5-1,TRBD1,once,CASSTEQGESNQPQHF,TGCGCCAGCAGCACCGAACAGGGGGAAAGCAATCAGCCCCAGCATTTT
TRBJ2-7,TRBV5-6,-,-,CASSRDLLGEQYF,TGTGCCAGCAGTCGGGATCTCCTAGGGGAGCAGTACTTC
TRBJ1-1,TRBV11-2,-,-,CASSRRGRAMNTEAFF,TGTGCCAGCAGCCGTAGGGGGAGGGCCATGAACACTGAAGCTTTCTTT
TRBJ2-7,TRBV25-1,TRBD2,-,CASSGSGRFEQYF,TGTGCCAGCAGTGGTAGCGGGAGATTCGAGCAGTACTTC
TRBJ2-5,TRBV19,-,once,CASSPGLGRMETQYF,TGTGCCAGTAGTCCTGGACTGGGGAGGATGGAGACCCAGTACTTC
TRBJ2-5,TRBV4-2,TRBD2,-,CASSQAPFRGGQTRDDEETQYF,TGTGCCAGCAGCCAAGCCCCCTTTCGGGGGGGGCAAACCCGTGATGATGAAGAGACCCAGTACTTC
TRBJ1-5,TRBV5-8,-,-,CASSSGQMSNQPQHF,TGTGCCAGCAGCTCTGGACAGATGAGCAATCAGCCCCAGCATTTT
TRBJ2-4,TRBV4-2,TRBD2,-,CASSQESAAGGLLQAKNIQYF,TGTGCCAGCAGCCAAGAATCCGCGGCGGGAGGGCTACTTCAAGCCAAAAACATTCAGTACTTC
TRBJ1-4,TRBV4-1,-,-,CASSQPSGFVEKLFF,TGCGCCAGCAGCCAACCCTCAGGGTTTGTTGAAAAACTGTTTTTT
TRBJ2-3,TRBV10-3,-,-,CAISEDSFSTDTQYF,TGTGCCATCAGTGAAGACAGCTTTAGCACAGATACGCAGTATTTT
TRBJ2-3,TRBV6-5,-,-,CASSYSEAGLDTQYF,TGTGCCAGCAGTTACTCTGAGGCGGGGCTGGATACGCAGTATTTT
TRBJ1-2,TRBV5-1,-,-,CASSLVGQGMNYGYTF,TGCGCCAGCAGCTTGGTAGGCCAGGGGATGAACTATGGCTACACCTTC
TRBJ1-2,TRBV7-9,-,-,CASSPTGRGYTF,TGTGCCAGCAGCCCTACAGGTCGGGGCTACACCTTC
TRBJ2-1,TRBV27,-,-,CASTKERGFNYNEQFF,TGTGCCAGCACCAAAGAGAGGGGGTTTAACTACAATGAGCAGTTCTTC
TRBJ1-5,TRBV6-4,-,-,CASSQGVGQPQHF,TGTGCCAGCAGTCAAGGGGTCGGTCAGCCCCAGCATTTT
TRBJ2-1,TRBV5-6,-,-,CASSLGTQSYNEQFF,TGTGCCAGCAGCCTCGGGACTCAATCCTACAATGAGCAGTTCTTC
TRBJ1-4,TRBV2,-,few,CASSDTLGSGEKLFF,TGTGCCAGCAGTGACACTCTTGGGTCGGGTGAAAAACTGTTTTTT
TRBJ2-1,TRBV6-5,TRBD1,-,CASRPDRGHYNEQFF,TGTGCCAGCAGGCCAGACAGGGGGCATTACAATGAGCAGTTCTTC
TRBJ2-2,TRBV6-6,TRBD2,-,CASSQLLASGELFF,TGTGCCAGCAGTCAATTACTAGCGTCGGGGGAGCTGTTTTTT
TRBJ1-5,TRBV6-5,-,-,CASSQGDQPQHF,TGTGCCAGCAGTCAGGGTGATCAGCCCCAGCATTTT
TRBJ2-5,TRBV6-5,TRBD1,-,CASSRDREETQYF,TGTGCCAGCAGTCGGGACAGAGAAGAGACCCAGTACTTC
TRBJ2-5,TRBV5-4,TRBD2,-,CASSPKGRGAQETQYF,TGTGCCAGCAGCCCCAAGGGGCGGGGGGCCCAAGAGACCCAGTACTTC